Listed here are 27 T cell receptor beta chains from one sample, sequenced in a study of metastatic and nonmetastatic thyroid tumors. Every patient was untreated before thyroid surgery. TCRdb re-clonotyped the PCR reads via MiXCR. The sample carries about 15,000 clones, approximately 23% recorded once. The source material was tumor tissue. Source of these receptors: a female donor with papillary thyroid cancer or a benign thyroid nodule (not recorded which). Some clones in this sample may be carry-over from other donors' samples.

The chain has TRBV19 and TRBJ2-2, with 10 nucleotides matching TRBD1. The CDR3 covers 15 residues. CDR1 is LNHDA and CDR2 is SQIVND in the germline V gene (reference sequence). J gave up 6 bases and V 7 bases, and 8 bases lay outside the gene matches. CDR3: CASKVGTGVSGELFF. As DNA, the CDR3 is TGTGCCAGTAAAGTCGGGACAGGGGTTTCCGGGGAGCTGTTTTTT.

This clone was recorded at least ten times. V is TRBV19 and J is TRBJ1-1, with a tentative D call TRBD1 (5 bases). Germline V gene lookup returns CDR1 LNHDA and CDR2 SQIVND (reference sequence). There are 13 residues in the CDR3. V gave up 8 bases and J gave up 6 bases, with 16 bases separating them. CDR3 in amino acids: CASERLIGAEAFF. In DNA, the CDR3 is TGTGCCAGTGAGAGGCTCATAGGGGCTGAAGCTTTCTTT. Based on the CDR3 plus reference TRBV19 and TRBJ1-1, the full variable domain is DGGITQSPKYLFRKEGQNVTLSCEQNLNHDAMYWYRQDPGQGLRLIYYSQIVNDFQKGDIAEGYSVSREKKESFPLTVTSAQKNPTAFYLCASERLIGAEAFFGQGTRLTVV.

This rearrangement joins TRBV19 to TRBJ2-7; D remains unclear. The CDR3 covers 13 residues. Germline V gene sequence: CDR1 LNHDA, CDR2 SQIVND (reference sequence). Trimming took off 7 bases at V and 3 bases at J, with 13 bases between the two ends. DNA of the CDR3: TGTGCCAGTATGGCAGGCCCAGGCTACGAGCAGTACTTC. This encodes CASMAGPGYEQYF.

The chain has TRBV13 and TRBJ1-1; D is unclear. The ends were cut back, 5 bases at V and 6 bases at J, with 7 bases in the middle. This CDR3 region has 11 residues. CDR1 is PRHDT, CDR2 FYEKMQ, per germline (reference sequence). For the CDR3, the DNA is TGTGCCAGCAGCCCCCAGGCTGAAGCTTTCTTT. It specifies CASSPQAEAFF.

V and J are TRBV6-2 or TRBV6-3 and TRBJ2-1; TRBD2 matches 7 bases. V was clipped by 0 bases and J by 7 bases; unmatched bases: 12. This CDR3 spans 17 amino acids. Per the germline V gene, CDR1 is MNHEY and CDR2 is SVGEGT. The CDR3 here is CASSYSTSRRRNNEQFF. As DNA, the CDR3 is TGTGCCAGCAGTTACTCGACTAGCAGGAGGAGGAATAATGAGCAGTTCTTC.

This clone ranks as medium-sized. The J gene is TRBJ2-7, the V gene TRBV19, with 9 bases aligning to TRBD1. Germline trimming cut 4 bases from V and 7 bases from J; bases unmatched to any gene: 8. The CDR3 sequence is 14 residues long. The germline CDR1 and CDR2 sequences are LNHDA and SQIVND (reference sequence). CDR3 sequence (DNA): TGTGCCAGTAGTACCAGGACAGGGGCAGGGGAGCAGTACTTC. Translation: CASSTRTGAGEQYF.

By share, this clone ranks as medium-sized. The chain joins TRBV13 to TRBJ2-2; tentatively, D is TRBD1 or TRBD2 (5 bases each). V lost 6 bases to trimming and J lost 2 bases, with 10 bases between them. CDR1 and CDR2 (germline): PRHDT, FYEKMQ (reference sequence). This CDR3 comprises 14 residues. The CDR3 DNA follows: TGTGCCAGCAGGCAGGGACCAAACACCGGGGAGCTGTTTTTT. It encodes CASRQGPNTGELFF.

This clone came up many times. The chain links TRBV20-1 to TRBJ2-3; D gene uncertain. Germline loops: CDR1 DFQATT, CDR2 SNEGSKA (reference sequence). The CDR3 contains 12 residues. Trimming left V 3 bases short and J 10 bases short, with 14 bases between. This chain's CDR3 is CSARSVDLSQYF. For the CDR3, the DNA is TGCAGTGCTAGGAGCGTGGACCTGTCGCAGTATTTT.

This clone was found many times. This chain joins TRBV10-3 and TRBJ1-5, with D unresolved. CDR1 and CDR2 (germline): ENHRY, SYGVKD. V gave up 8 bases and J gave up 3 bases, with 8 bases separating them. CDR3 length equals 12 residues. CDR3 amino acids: CAILLDNQPQHF. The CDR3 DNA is TGTGCCATCCTATTGGACAATCAGCCCCAGCATTTT.

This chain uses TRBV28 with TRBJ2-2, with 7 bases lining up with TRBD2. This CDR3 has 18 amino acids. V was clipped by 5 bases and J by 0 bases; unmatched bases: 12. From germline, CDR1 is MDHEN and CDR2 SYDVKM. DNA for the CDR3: TGTGCCAGCAGTCCATCCCGGGGAGGGCCCTCGAACACCGGGGAGCTGTTTTTT. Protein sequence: CASSPSRGGPSNTGELFF.

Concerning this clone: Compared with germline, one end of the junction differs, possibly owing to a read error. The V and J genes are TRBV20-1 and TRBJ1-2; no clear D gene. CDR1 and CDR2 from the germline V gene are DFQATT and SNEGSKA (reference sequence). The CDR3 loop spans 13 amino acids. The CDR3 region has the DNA TGCAGTGCTAGGGATGCAGTCAACTATGTCTACACCTTC. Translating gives CSARDAVNYVYTF.

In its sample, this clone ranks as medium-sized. The CDR3 reads CASRTGVYTEAFF. DNA for the CDR3: TGTGCCAGCAGGACAGGGGTCTACACTGAAGCTTTCTTT. The chain combines TRBV6-1 with TRBJ1-1; 8 bases align to TRBD1. Germline CDR1 and CDR2: MNHNS and SASEGT. Trimming at V came to 6 bases and at J to 3 bases, leaving 3 bases not matched to a gene. CDR3 length: 13 residues.

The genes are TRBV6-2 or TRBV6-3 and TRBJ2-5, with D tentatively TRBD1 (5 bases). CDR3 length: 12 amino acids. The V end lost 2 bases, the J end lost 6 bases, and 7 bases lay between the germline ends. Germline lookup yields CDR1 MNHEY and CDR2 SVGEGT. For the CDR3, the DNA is TGTGCCAGCAGTTACCAGGGTCAGACCCAGTACTTC. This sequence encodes CASSYQGQTQYF.

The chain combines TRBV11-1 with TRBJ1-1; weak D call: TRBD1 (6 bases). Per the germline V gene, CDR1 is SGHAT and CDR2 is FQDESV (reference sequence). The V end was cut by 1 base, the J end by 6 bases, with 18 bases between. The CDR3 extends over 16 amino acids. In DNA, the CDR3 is TGTGCCAGCAGCTTAGGGGCTGGGGGCCGGGTCGCTGAAGCTTTCTTT. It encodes CASSLGAGGRVAEAFF.

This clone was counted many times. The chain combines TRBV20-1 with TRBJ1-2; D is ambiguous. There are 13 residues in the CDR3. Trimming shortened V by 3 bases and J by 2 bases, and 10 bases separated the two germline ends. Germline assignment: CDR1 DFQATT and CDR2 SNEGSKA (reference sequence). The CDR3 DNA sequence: TGCAGTGCTAGTAGGGCAGTCAACTATGGCTACACCTTC. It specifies CSASRAVNYGYTF.

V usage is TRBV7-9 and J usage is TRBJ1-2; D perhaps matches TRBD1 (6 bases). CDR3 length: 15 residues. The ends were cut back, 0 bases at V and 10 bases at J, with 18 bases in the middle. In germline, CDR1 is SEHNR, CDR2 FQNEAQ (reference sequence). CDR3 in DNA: TGTGCCAGCAGCTTAGCGGGAGACAGGCGAAACCTCTACACCTTC. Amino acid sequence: CASSLAGDRRNLYTF.

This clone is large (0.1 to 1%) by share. The CDR3 loop is CASSLMTGGSYGYTF. The CDR3 DNA follows: TGTGCCAGCAGTTTAATGACAGGGGGCAGCTATGGCTACACCTTC. The chain employs TRBV6-1 and TRBJ1-2; 10 nucleotides agree with TRBD1. The V segment lost 5 bases and the J segment 4 bases; nucleotides outside the gene matches: 7. The CDR3 loop spans 15 amino acids. The germline CDR1 and CDR2 sequences are MNHNS and SASEGT.

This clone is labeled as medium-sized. The DNA of the CDR3 is TGTGCCAGCAGTTACAAGGGGGGCGGGGAGCTGTTTTTT. Translated: CASSYKGGGELFF. The chain is built from TRBV6-5 and TRBJ2-2, with D perhaps given as TRBD1 or TRBD2 (6 bases each). V was pared by 2 bases and J by 7 bases, with 8 bases between. Per germline, CDR1 MNHEY and CDR2 SVGAGI. This CDR3 comprises 13 residues.

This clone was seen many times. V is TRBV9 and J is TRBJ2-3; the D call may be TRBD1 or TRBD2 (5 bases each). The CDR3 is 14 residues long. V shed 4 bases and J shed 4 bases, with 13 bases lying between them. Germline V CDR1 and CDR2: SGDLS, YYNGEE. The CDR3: CASSPQGASDTQYF. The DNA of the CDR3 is TGTGCCAGCAGCCCCCAGGGAGCTTCAGATACGCAGTATTTT.

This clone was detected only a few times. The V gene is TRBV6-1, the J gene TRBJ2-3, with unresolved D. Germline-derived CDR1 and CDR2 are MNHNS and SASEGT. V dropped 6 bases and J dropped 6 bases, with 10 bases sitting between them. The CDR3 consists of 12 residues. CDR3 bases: TGTGCCAGCAGGCCTAGTAGGGATACGCAGTATTTT. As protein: CASRPSRDTQYF.

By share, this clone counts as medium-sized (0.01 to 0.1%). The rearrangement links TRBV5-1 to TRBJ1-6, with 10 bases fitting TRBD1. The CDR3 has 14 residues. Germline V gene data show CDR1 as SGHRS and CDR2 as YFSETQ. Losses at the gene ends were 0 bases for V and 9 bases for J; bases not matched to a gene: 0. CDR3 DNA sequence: TGCGCCAGCAGCTTGGGACAGGGGGCTTCACCCCTCCACTTT. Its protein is CASSLGQGASPLHF.

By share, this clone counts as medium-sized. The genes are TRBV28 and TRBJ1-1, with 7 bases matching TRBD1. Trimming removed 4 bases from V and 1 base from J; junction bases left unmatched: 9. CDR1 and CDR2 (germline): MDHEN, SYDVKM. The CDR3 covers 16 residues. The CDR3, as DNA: TGTGCCAGCAGTTCCTTTAGGGGGCGCTCGAACACTGAAGCTTTCTTT. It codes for CASSSFRGRSNTEAFF.

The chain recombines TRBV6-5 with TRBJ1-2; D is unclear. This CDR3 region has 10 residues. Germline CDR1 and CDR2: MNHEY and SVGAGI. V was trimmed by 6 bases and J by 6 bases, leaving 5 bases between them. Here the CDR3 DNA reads TGTGCCAGCAGGGAGGATGGCTACACCTTC. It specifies CASREDGYTF.

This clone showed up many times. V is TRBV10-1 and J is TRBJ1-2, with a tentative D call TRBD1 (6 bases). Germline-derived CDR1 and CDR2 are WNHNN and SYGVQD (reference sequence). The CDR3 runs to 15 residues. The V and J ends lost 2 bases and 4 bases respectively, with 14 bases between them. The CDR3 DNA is TGCGCCAGCAGTGAGGGAGTAGGGGGTAGCTATGGCTACACCTTC. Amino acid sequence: CASSEGVGGSYGYTF.

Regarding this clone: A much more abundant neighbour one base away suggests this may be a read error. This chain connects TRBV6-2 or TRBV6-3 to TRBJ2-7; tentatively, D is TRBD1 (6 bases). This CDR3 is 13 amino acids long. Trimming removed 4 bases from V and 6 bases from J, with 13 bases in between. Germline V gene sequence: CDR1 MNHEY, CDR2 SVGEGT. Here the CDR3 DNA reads TGTGCCAGCAGTTTTGGGACATGGTCCGAGCAGTACTTC. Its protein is CASSFGTWSEQYF.

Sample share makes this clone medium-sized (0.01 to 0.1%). CDR3 DNA sequence: TGTGCCAGCTCACCTTACAGGGTGGACACTGAAGCTTTCTTT. Translating it yields CASSPYRVDTEAFF. This sequence joins TRBV18 and TRBJ1-1; possibly TRBD1 for D (6 bases). The CDR3 totals 14 residues. With 3 bases removed from V and 3 bases from J, the gap between germline ends came to 11 bases. Looked up from germline, CDR1 is KGHSH and CDR2 is LQKENI.

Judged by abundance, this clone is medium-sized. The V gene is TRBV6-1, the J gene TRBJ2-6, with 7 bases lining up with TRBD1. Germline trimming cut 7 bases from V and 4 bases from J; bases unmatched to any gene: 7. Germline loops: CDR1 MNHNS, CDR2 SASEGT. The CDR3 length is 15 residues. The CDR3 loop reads CASTQQGRGANVLTF. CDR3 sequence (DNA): TGTGCCAGCACCCAACAGGGGCGCGGGGCCAACGTCCTGACTTTC.